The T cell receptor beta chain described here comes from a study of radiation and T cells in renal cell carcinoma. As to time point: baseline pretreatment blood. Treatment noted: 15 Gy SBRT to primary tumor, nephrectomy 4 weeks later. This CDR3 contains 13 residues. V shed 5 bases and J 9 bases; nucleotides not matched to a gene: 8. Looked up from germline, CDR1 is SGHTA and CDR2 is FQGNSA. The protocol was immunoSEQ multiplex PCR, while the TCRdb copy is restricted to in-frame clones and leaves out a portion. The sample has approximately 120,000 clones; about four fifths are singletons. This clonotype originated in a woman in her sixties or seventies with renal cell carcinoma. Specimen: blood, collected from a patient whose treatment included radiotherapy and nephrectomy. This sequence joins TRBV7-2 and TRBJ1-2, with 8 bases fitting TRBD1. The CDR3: CASSPGTGLRYTF. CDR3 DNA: TGTGCCAGCAGCCCCGGGACAGGTTTACGCTACACCTTC.